These 10 T cell receptor beta chains were sequenced from one sample in a study of blood T cell repertoires in COVID-19 (dated by TCRdb to the early 2020s). Receptors were amplified or captured by the immunoSEQ multiplex PCR assay. TCRdb holds this immuneACCESS table with in-frame rearrangements only. Some clones are missing; in checked studies, unresolved V genes explain under half, and the rest has no known cause. The sample table lists 180,000 or so clones, roughly 86% of them with a count of one. The ten biggest clones cover 0.99% of the sample. The sample consisted of peripheral blood. The source is a man younger than 35 with acute or convalescent COVID-19.

The chain has TRBV2 and TRBJ1-5; no definite D call. The V gene's germline CDR1 is SNHLY and CDR2 FYNNEI. V lost 5 bases and J lost 7, with 15 bases in between. The CDR3 is made up of 14 amino acids. The CDR3 DNA is TGTGCCAGCAGTCAAATGACACCGGGGCAGCCCCAGCATTTT. It yields the protein CASSQMTPGQPQHF.

The chain combines TRBV27 with TRBJ2-7; D is uncertain. This CDR3 spans 14 amino acids. The V gene lost 3 bases and the J gene lost 0 bases, with 9 bases spanning the gap. Germline lookup yields CDR1 MNHEY and CDR2 SMNVEV (reference sequence). CDR3 nucleotide sequence: TGTGCCAGCAGTTTTCTGGGCAGCTCCTACGAGCAGTACTTC. Its protein is CASSFLGSSYEQYF.

This chain joins TRBV6-5 and TRBJ1-2; maybe TRBD1 (5 bases). The CDR3 is 14 residues long. V lost 6 bases and J lost 2, with 13 bases in between. Germline CDR1 is MNHEY and CDR2 is SVGAGI. The CDR3 sequence is CASSPQAGNYGYTF. The CDR3 region has the DNA TGTGCCAGCAGCCCACAGGCAGGGAACTATGGCTACACCTTC.

This clone came up once. Here the CDR3 reads CASSLDSDQPQHF. For the CDR3, the DNA is TGCGCCAGCAGTTTAGACAGCGATCAGCCCCAGCATTTT. The chain carries TRBV5-1 and TRBJ1-5; D possibly corresponds to TRBD1 (5 bases). The CDR3 sequence is 13 residues long. V lost 5 bases to trimming and J lost 5 bases, with 11 bases between them. Germline assignment: CDR1 SGHRS and CDR2 YFSETQ.

The chain is built from TRBV3-1 (or the pseudogene TRBV3-2) and TRBJ2-5; D unclear. This CDR3 is 13 amino acids long. Germline loops: CDR1 LGHDT, CDR2 YNNKEL (reference sequence). Between the trimmed V and J ends, which lost 1 base and 4 bases, there was a span of 7 bases. CDR3 nucleotides: TGTGCCAGCAGCCAAGGGTCAGGAGAGACCCAGTACTTC. It yields the protein CASSQGSGETQYF.

The genes are TRBV5-6 and TRBJ1-6; 10 bases are a match to TRBD1. The ends lost 2 bases at V and 12 bases at J; junction bases unmatched: 8. The CDR3 contains 15 residues. In germline, CDR1 is SGHDT, CDR2 YYEEEE. As DNA, the CDR3 is TGTGCCAGCAGCTTTCCCCGGGACAGGGGAATACCCCTCCACTTT. Translating gives CASSFPRDRGIPLHF.

This chain uses TRBV7-3 with TRBJ1-5; 9 bases align to TRBD1. The CDR3 runs to 16 residues. Germline loops: CDR1 SGHTA, CDR2 FQGTGA. With V trimmed by 3 bases and J by 5 bases, 8 bases remained unmatched. The CDR3 nucleotides read TGTGCCAGCAGCTTGGGACAGGGAATTCCTTATCAGCCCCAGCATTTT. This gives the protein CASSLGQGIPYQPQHF.

The chain carries TRBV28 and TRBJ2-3; 12 positions match TRBD2. Germline lookup yields CDR1 MDHEN and CDR2 SYDVKM. Trimming took 3 bases from V and 0 from J; bases not matched to a gene: 10. The CDR3 sequence is 19 residues long. In DNA form, the CDR3 reads TGTGCCAGCAGTTTTACCCTAGCGGGGGGGGACACTAGCACAGATACGCAGTATTTT. Amino acids: CASSFTLAGGDTSTDTQYF.

The chain joins TRBV5-1 to TRBJ2-3; 12 positions match TRBD2. With V trimmed by 4 bases and J by 3 bases, 6 bases remained unmatched. The CDR3 runs to 16 residues. Germline V CDR1 and CDR2: SGHRS, YFSETQ. CDR3 amino acids: CASSVGLAGQTDTQYF. The CDR3 DNA reads TGCGCCAGCAGCGTCGGACTAGCGGGGCAGACAGATACGCAGTATTTT.

This chain uses TRBV9 with TRBJ2-1; 9 bases are shared with TRBD2. The V segment lost 3 bases and the J segment 5 bases; nucleotides outside the gene matches: 3. The CDR3 loop spans 14 amino acids. CDR1 SGDLS and CDR2 YYNGEE come from the germline V gene. The DNA for the CDR3 is TGTGCCAGCAGCGGGACTAGCGTCCACAATGAGCAGTTCTTC. It yields the protein CASSGTSVHNEQFF.